This T cell receptor (beta chain) was observed in a study of T cell responses to AZD1222 COVID-19 vaccine. The data were produced by immunoSEQ multiplex PCR, yet TCRdb's version contains in-frame clones alone and is incomplete. This table has 110,000 or so clones, more than 70% appearing once. Germline loops: CDR1 SGHRS, CDR2 YFSETQ. There are 15 residues in the CDR3. V lost 2 bases and J 4 bases, leaving 12 bases between the germline ends. This receptor was taken from an adult in good health. Sequenced material: peripheral blood, taken on day 0 of MenACWY control vaccination. The rearrangement joins TRBV5-1 to TRBJ2-2, with a tentative D call TRBD1 (6 bases). CDR3 sequence: CASSFWDIRTGELFF. DNA of the CDR3: TGCGCCAGCAGCTTCTGGGACATCCGCACCGGGGAGCTGTTTTTT.